This TCR beta chain was observed in a study of T cell repertoires in cytomegalovirus infection. Study-level background: Public TCR beta signature analysis indicated the presence of both CMV infection and matching HLA type.

General study points: HLA-C-restricted CMV-specific TCR beta clonotypes were dominant in the ex vivo response. Carriage of CMV together with the relevant HLA was identifiable through cumulative public TCR beta family frequency.

This clonotype has only a few counts. Its matching antigen is unknown. TCRdb re-called the reads through MiXCR, storing one row per CDR3 protein. The data hold roughly 230,000 distinct CDR3 sequences, with over 20% observed a single time. Germline V gives CDR1 SGHRS, CDR2 YFSETQ. This CDR3 region has 14 residues. With 4 bases clipped from V and 2 bases from J, the junction kept 5 bases outside the gene matches. The V call is TRBV5-1, the J call TRBJ2-7, with 8 bases matching TRBD1. The sequenced sample consisted of CD8+ T cells from PBMCs. The clonotype comes from a human donor in good health (CMV status not recorded). Some clones in this sample may be carry-over from other donors' samples. The CDR3 region is CASSPGQDPYEQYF. DNA of the CDR3: TGCGCCAGCAGCCCGGGACAGGACCCCTACGAGCAGTACTTC.